The 2 T cell receptor beta chains listed next were all sequenced from one sample in a study of blood T cell repertoires in COVID-19. Using immunoSEQ multiplex PCR, the repertoire was profiled, and TCRdb retains in-frame clones only, with some absent. The data contain over 80,000 clones, about 71% of them singletons. The sample consisted of peripheral blood. The receptors originated from a woman aged 50 to 60 with acute or convalescent COVID-19.

The J gene is TRBJ2-2, the V gene TRBV10-3; no firm D call. Germline V gives CDR1 ENHRY, CDR2 SYGVKD. The length of the CDR3 is 14 residues. V shed 4 bases and J shed 1 base, with 7 bases lying between them. The chain's CDR3 is CAISGSGNTGELFF. The CDR3 DNA follows: TGTGCCATCAGTGGTTCAGGGAACACCGGGGAGCTGTTTTTT.

CDR3 amino acids: CASSRGGTGSEKLFF. The CDR3 region has the DNA TGTGCCAGCAGCCGAGGAGGGACAGGGAGTGAAAAACTGTTTTTT. The chain links TRBV3-1 (or the pseudogene TRBV3-2) to TRBJ1-4; 9 bases are shared with TRBD1. CDR3 length: 15 residues. Germline-derived CDR1 and CDR2 are LGHDT and YNNKEL (reference sequence). V shed 4 bases, J shed 7 bases, and the junction held 7 bases outside the gene matches.